A selection of T cell receptor beta chains follows, all from one sample in a study of T cells in localized non-small cell lung cancer. The protocol was immunoSEQ multiplex PCR, while the TCRdb copy is restricted to in-frame clones and leaves out a portion. Here the sample spans about 45,000 clones, approximately 80% being singletons. Sequencing was performed on peripheral blood mononuclear cells, taken before any cancer treatment. These receptors originate from a man aged 40 to 69 with stage III lung adenocarcinoma. Both conserved end residues are part of each CDR3. The D gene is left open where the match is weak. Clone size appears in some rows only: once, few, many, or a class for an expanded clone.

TRBV27	NA	TRBJ2-2	NA	CATRGAPSWGELFF	TGTGCCACTAGAGGGGCTCCCTCCTGGGGGGAGCTGTTTTTT
TRBV7-8	TRBD1	TRBJ1-5	NA	CASSLTRTGGLGNQPQHF	TGTGCCAGCAGCCTGACCCGGACAGGGGGATTAGGCAATCAGCCCCAGCATTTT
TRBV19	NA	TRBJ1-6	NA	CASTQLPFGPSDENSPLHF	TGTGCCAGTACCCAACTCCCGTTCGGGCCCTCAGATGAGAATTCACCCCTCCACTTT
TRBV6-6	TRBD2	TRBJ2-1	NA	CASSWTSFNEQFF	TGTGCCAGCAGTTGGACTAGCTTCAATGAGCAGTTCTTC
TRBV4-2	NA	TRBJ2-7	NA	CASSQEVWGLAYEQYF	TGTGCCAGCAGCCAAGAAGTTTGGGGGTTGGCCTACGAGCAGTACTTC
TRBV6-6	NA	TRBJ1-6	NA	CASRQNQFYNSPLHF	TGTGCCAGCAGACAGAACCAATTCTATAATTCACCCCTCCACTTT
TRBV6-5	NA	TRBJ1-5	NA	CASSPFISNQPQHF	TGTGCCAGCAGCCCCTTTATTAGCAATCAGCCCCAGCATTTT
TRBV9	NA	TRBJ2-5	NA	CASSVAQQETQYF	TGTGCCAGCAGCGTGGCTCAACAAGAGACCCAGTACTTC
TRBV11-3	NA	TRBJ2-2	few	CASSLQGHGTGELFF	TGTGCCAGCAGCCTTCAGGGTCACGGCACCGGGGAGCTGTTTTTT
TRBV6-5	NA	TRBJ2-2	NA	CASSFGQTNTGELFF	TGTGCCAGCAGTTTCGGACAGACGAACACCGGGGAGCTGTTTTTT
TRBV27	NA	TRBJ1-1	NA	CASSLSRQLNTEAFF	TGTGCCAGCAGTTTGTCGCGTCAATTGAACACTGAAGCTTTCTTT
TRBV29-1	TRBD1	TRBJ2-7	NA	CSVGSVRVTGQLYEQYF	TGCAGCGTTGGGTCGGTTCGGGTCACGGGACAGCTCTACGAGCAGTACTTC
TRBV5-1	NA	TRBJ2-3	NA	CASSLPADTQYF	TGCGCCAGCAGCTTACCAGCGGATACGCAGTATTTT
TRBV6-5	NA	TRBJ1-3	NA	CASSYSWDPGNTIYF	TGTGCCAGCAGTTACTCGTGGGATCCAGGAAACACCATATATTTT
TRBV18	NA	TRBJ2-5	NA	CASSPNQETQYF	TGTGCCAGCTCACCGAACCAAGAGACCCAGTACTTC
TRBV5-1	NA	TRBJ1-6	NA	CASSLGDSPLHF	TGCGCCAGCAGCTTAGGGGATTCACCCCTCCACTTT
TRBV2	NA	TRBJ1-5	NA	CASSEAANQPQHF	TGTGCCAGCAGTGAGGCAGCAAATCAGCCCCAGCATTTT
TRBV14	NA	TRBJ2-7	once	CASSQMAPGEQYF	TGTGCCAGCAGCCAAATGGCTCCGGGCGAGCAGTACTTC
TRBV10-3	NA	TRBJ2-7	NA	CAISESKGRHYEQYF	TGTGCCATCAGTGAGTCGAAAGGGCGGCACTACGAGCAGTACTTC
TRBV5-4	TRBD2	TRBJ2-3	NA	CASSLLAGTDTQYF	TGTGCCAGCAGCTTGCTAGCGGGGACAGATACGCAGTATTTT
TRBV19	NA	TRBJ1-1	few	CASSITRNTEAFF	TGTGCCAGTAGTATAACCAGAAACACTGAAGCTTTCTTT
TRBV10-2	TRBD1	TRBJ1-1	NA	CASTGTGGLIKNTEAFF	TGCGCCAGCACCGGGACAGGGGGCCTAATTAAGAACACTGAAGCTTTCTTT
TRBV2	TRBD2	TRBJ2-7	NA	CASTLHPFSDWIESSGGADEQYF	TGTGCCAGCACCCTACATCCTTTTTCGGATTGGATTGAGTCTAGCGGGGGGGCGGATGAGCAGTACTTC
TRBV6-8	TRBD1	TRBJ2-7	once	CASSYLRDSHGLEQYF	TGTGCCAGCAGTTACCTACGGGACAGCCATGGGCTCGAGCAGTACTTC
TRBV6-1	NA	TRBJ2-2	NA	CASTMDSLYGELFF	TGTGCCAGCACTATGGACAGTCTCTACGGGGAGCTGTTTTTT
TRBV18	NA	TRBJ2-1	NA	CASSQNTGRNYNEQFF	TGTGCCAGCTCACAGAACACGGGACGGAATTACAATGAGCAGTTCTTC
TRBV11-2	NA	TRBJ2-7	once	CASSPLPLSSYEQYF	TGTGCCAGCAGCCCTTTGCCGTTGAGCTCCTACGAGCAGTACTTC
TRBV10-2	TRBD2	TRBJ2-5	once	CASSENPGLLETQYF	TGCGCCAGCAGTGAAAACCCGGGACTACTAGAGACCCAGTACTTC
TRBV6-4	TRBD2	TRBJ2-2	NA	CASSDSGGAGELFF	TGTGCCAGCAGTGACAGCGGGGGGGCCGGGGAGCTGTTTTTT
TRBV7-6	TRBD1	TRBJ1-5	NA	CASSLAPDRGSNQPQHF	TGTGCCAGCAGCTTAGCGCCGGACAGGGGTAGCAATCAGCCCCAGCATTTT
TRBV15	NA	TRBJ1-4	NA	CATSRGSTNEKLFF	TGTGCCACCAGCAGGGGCAGTACTAATGAAAAACTGTTTTTT
TRBV28	NA	TRBJ1-5	NA	CASSLPASQPQHF	TGTGCCAGCAGTCTCCCCGCAAGTCAGCCCCAGCATTTT
TRBV7-2	TRBD2	TRBJ2-3	NA	CASSSRGAGGLLRNTQYF	TGTGCCAGCAGCTCGCGGGGAGCGGGGGGGCTGCTGAGGAATACGCAGTATTTT
TRBV5-1	NA	TRBJ1-5	NA	CASSLDGNQPQHF	TGCGCCAGCAGCTTGGATGGCAATCAGCCCCAGCATTTT
TRBV19	TRBD1	TRBJ2-1	NA	CASSIDRESNEQFF	TGTGCCAGTAGTATTGACAGGGAAAGCAATGAGCAGTTCTTC
TRBV6-5	NA	TRBJ1-2	NA	CASSYPGTGYTF	TGTGCCAGCAGTTATCCCGGGACTGGCTACACCTTC